Detailed here is one TCR beta chain. Its antigen is as yet unknown. TCRdb's table, derived via immunoSEQ multiplex PCR, lists solely in-frame clones and lacks some. The repertoire has roughly 130,000 clones, about 90% of them found once; the top ten carry roughly 4%. The data belong to a study of T cell responses to AZD1222 COVID-19 vaccine. Second-dose groups at about 4 or about 12 weeks were pooled. Study observations and caveats: Only five or six people who got AZD1222 tested seropositive at baseline. When two AZD1222 doses had been given, Spike-specific TCR breadth and depth rose. Across spike, vaccine-associated CD4 TCRs were found, dominant at 160-218 and 743-854.

Germline V gene lookup returns CDR1 LNHNV and CDR2 YYDKDF (reference sequence). V lost 0 bases to trimming and J lost 2 bases, with 8 bases between them. The CDR3 runs 15 residues. This TCR derives from an adult who received the AZD1222 COVID-19 vaccine. The rearrangement joins TRBV15 to TRBJ1-3; TRBD1 might be the D (5 bases). The source material was peripheral blood, sampled 28 days after the second AZD1222 dose. Here the CDR3 reads CATSRDMGPGNTIYF. CDR3 nucleotides: TGTGCCACCAGCAGAGATATGGGGCCTGGAAACACCATATATTTT.